The clone carrying this T cell receptor (beta chain) was recorded once. TCRdb's table, derived via immunoSEQ multiplex PCR, lists solely in-frame clones and lacks some. In the table there are around 49,000 clones, around nine tenths of which are singletons. Time point specified: peripheral blood 6 weeks after treatment start. This record comes from a study of PD-L1 blockade in urothelial cancer. The CDR3 covers 13 residues. The V end was cut by 2 bases, the J end by 2 bases, with 6 bases between. Germline lookup yields CDR1 MNHEY and CDR2 SVGAGI. This clonotype originated in a man between 60 and 75 years old with urothelial cancer. The chain uses TRBV6-5 and TRBJ2-5; D not resolved. This specimen consisted of PBMCs, obtained around atezolizumab (anti-PD-L1) treatment. The CDR3: CASSYESQETQYF. The CDR3 nucleotides read TGTGCCAGCAGTTACGAGTCGCAAGAGACCCAGTACTTC.